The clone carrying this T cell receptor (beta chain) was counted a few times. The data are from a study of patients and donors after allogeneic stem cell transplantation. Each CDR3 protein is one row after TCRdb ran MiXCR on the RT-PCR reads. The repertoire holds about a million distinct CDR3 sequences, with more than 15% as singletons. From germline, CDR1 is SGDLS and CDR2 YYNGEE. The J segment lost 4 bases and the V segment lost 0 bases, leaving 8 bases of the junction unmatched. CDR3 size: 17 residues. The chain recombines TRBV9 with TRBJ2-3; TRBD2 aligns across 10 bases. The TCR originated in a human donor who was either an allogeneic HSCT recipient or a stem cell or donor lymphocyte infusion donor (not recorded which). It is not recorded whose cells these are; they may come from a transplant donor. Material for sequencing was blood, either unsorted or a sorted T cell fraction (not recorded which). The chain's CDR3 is CASSVAPSGSGADTQYF. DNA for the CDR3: TGTGCCAGCAGCGTAGCTCCTAGCGGGAGCGGTGCAGATACGCAGTATTTT. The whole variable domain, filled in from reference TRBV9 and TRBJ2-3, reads DSGVTQTPKHLITATGQRVTLRCSPRSGDLSVYWYQQSLDQGLQFLIQYYNGEERAKGNILERFSAQQFPDLHSELNLSSLELGDSALYFCASSVAPSGSGADTQYFGPGTRLTVL.